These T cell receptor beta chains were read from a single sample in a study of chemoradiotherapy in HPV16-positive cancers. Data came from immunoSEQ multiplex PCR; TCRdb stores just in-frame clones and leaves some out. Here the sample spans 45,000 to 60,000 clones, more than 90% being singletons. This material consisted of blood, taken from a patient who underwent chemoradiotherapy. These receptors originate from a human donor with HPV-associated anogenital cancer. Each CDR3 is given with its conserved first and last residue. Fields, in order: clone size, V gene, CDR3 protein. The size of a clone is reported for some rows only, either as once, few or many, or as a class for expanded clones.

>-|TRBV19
CASSTPTSGGPRIAKNIQYF
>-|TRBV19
CASSILVSGVGSTYEQYF
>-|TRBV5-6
CASSRGVSSYNEQFF
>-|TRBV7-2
CASRGGQENTEAFF
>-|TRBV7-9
CASTELLFDRFNEQFF
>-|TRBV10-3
CAISDSYEQYF
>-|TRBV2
CASSEAGTGEAGYTF
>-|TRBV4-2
CASSQEGWTSGGADTQYF
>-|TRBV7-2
CASSLSGLARETQYF
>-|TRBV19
CASSPRGGYYEQYF
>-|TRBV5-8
CASSPPVAGGRETQYF
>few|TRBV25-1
CASSEWVRSNTQYF
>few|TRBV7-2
CASSLEGPTTEAFF
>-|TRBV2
CASIEGVGSYNEQFF
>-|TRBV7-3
CASSSQGGNIQYF
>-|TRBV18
CASSPGGGNNEQFF
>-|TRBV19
CASSSQARGAPHGYTF
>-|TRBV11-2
CASSLGWRVLEAFF
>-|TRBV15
CATSREAGGRHEQFF
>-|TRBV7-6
CASSPLENEQFF
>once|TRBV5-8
CASSLEVGVRNQPQHF
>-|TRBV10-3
CAISEGTSIDEQFF